These 30 T cell receptor beta chains were all obtained from the same sample, sequenced in a study of blood T cell repertoires in COVID-19 (dated by TCRdb to 2019 to 2021). The library relied on the immunoSEQ multiplex PCR assay. This immuneACCESS table, as held by TCRdb, lists in-frame sequences with V and J called but not all clones. Of the missing ones, under half trace to an unresolved V gene in checked studies; the others have no known cause. Within this sample are approximately 85,000 clones, with about 86% of them counted one time only. The top ten hold roughly 20% of the sample. The material sequenced was peripheral blood. These receptors originate from an elderly woman in a cohort sampled during active or convalescent COVID-19.

This chain uses TRBV30 with TRBJ1-3, with a tentative D call TRBD1 (5 bases). This CDR3 is 15 amino acids long. CDR1 is GTSNPN and CDR2 is SVGIG in the germline V gene (reference sequence). The V end lost 0 bases, the J end lost 0 bases, and 9 bases lay between the germline ends. The CDR3 loop reads CAWSVGRASGNTIYF. Written as DNA, the CDR3 is TGTGCCTGGAGTGTCGGCAGGGCCTCTGGAAACACCATATATTTT.

The chain combines TRBV19 with TRBJ2-1, with D maybe TRBD1 (5 bases). With 7 bases removed from V and 0 bases from J, the gap between germline ends came to 16 bases. The CDR3 extends over 16 amino acids. Germline V gene sequence: CDR1 LNHDA, CDR2 SQIVND (reference sequence). CDR3 bases: TGTGCCAGTACTCCTTGGGGCAGCGTCTCCTACAATGAGCAGTTCTTC. As protein: CASTPWGSVSYNEQFF.

The chain combines TRBV3-1 (or the pseudogene TRBV3-2) with TRBJ1-4; D ambiguous. In germline, CDR1 is LGHDT, CDR2 YNNKEL (reference sequence). With 4 bases removed from V and 11 bases from J, the gap between germline ends came to 8 bases. The CDR3 runs 11 residues. DNA of the CDR3: TGTGCCAGCAGCCCACCCGGGAAACTGTTTTTT. Its translation is CASSPPGKLFF.

V and J are TRBV7-9 and TRBJ2-7, with a weak D call TRBD1 (6 bases). Between the trimmed V and J ends, which lost 5 bases and 6 bases, there was a span of 14 bases. The germline V gene encodes CDR1 SEHNR and CDR2 FQNEAQ (reference sequence). The CDR3 runs 13 residues. The CDR3 protein is CASSLQGTGEQYV. The CDR3 DNA is TGTGCCAGCAGCCTACAGGGTACCGGCGAGCAGTACGTC.

This clone was seen once. The chain has TRBV3-1 (or the pseudogene TRBV3-2) and TRBJ2-7; 9 bases map to TRBD2. V lost 1 base to trimming and J lost 3 bases; unmatched junction nucleotides: 1. Germline CDR1 LGHDT, CDR2 YNNKEL (reference sequence). There are 14 residues in the CDR3. Written as DNA, the CDR3 is TGTGCCAGCAGCCAAGGTAGCGGGAGCTACGAGCAGTACTTC. Residues: CASSQGSGSYEQYF.

The genes are TRBV2 and TRBJ1-5; the D gene is possibly TRBD1 (5 bases). V was shortened by 6 bases and J by 0 bases, with 9 bases between the two germline ends. The CDR3 has 14 amino acids. Germline CDR1 and CDR2: SNHLY and FYNNEI. The CDR3 DNA reads TGTGCCAGCAGGGCCGACAGTAGCAATCAGCCCCAGCATTTT. This gives the protein CASRADSSNQPQHF.

The genes are TRBV19 and TRBJ2-2, with a tentative D call TRBD1 (6 bases). V lost 5 bases and J lost 3, with 10 bases in between. Germline CDR1 LNHDA, CDR2 SQIVND (reference sequence). The CDR3 has 14 residues. The CDR3 DNA is TGTGCCAGTAGTGGGGGCCCTCACACCGGGGAGCTGTTTTTT. This encodes CASSGGPHTGELFF.

The CDR3 DNA sequence: TGTGCCAGCAGCCAAGGGACTCCAGGGGGCAACTATGGCTACACCTTC. Translated: CASSQGTPGGNYGYTF. This chain links TRBV3-1 (or the pseudogene TRBV3-2) with TRBJ1-2; 8 positions agree with TRBD1. The V gene's germline CDR1 is LGHDT and CDR2 YNNKEL (reference sequence). The CDR3 is 16 residues long. The J segment lost 2 bases and the V segment lost 1 base, leaving 6 bases of the junction unmatched.

The chain combines TRBV5-6 with TRBJ2-7; tentatively, D is TRBD1 (6 bases). V dropped 5 bases and J dropped 2 bases, with 17 bases sitting between them. CDR3 length: 15 residues. Germline CDR1 reads SGHDT; CDR2 reads YYEEEE. CDR3 coding DNA: TGTGCCAGCAGAGGTAGGACAGCCGGCACCTACGAGCAGTACGTC. Amino acid sequence: CASRGRTAGTYEQYV.

J is TRBJ2-1 and V is TRBV2, with 8 nucleotides matching TRBD1. Germline V CDR1 and CDR2: SNHLY, FYNNEI. CDR3 length: 13 residues. Unmatched junction bases numbered 3, after V lost 5 bases and J lost 6 bases. The CDR3 loop is CASSRTGFNEQFF. The CDR3 nucleotides read TGTGCCAGCAGTCGGACAGGGTTCAATGAGCAGTTCTTC.

This clone was recorded a few times. The chain carries TRBV16 and TRBJ1-5, with D possibly being TRBD1 (5 bases). Trimming cost V 2 bases and J 5 bases, with 7 bases left between them. The CDR3 consists of 13 residues. In germline, CDR1 is KGHSY, CDR2 FQNENV. The CDR3 DNA is TGTGCCAGCAGCCAAGACAGAGATCAGCCCCAGCATTTT. Amino acids: CASSQDRDQPQHF.

The gene calls are TRBV24-1 and TRBJ1-5, with D possibly being TRBD1 (5 bases). Trimming cost V 12 bases and J 2 bases, with 13 bases left between them. Germline V gene data show CDR1 as KGHDR and CDR2 as SFDVKD. The CDR3 length is 13 residues. CDR3 DNA: TGTGCCGCGGGGGATAGTGGCAATCAGCCCCAGCATTTT. Encoded protein: CAAGDSGNQPQHF.

The rearrangement links TRBV30 to TRBJ1-2, with D possibly being TRBD1 (5 bases). In germline, CDR1 is GTSNPN, CDR2 SVGIG (reference sequence). The V end was cut by 1 base, the J end by 4 bases, with 10 bases between. CDR3 length: 13 amino acids. The CDR3 region has the DNA TGTGCCTGGAGTGCTACAGGTCCCTATGGCTACACCTTC. Amino acid sequence: CAWSATGPYGYTF.

The chain recombines TRBV6-5 with TRBJ1-2, with D perhaps TRBD1 (6 bases). The CDR3 is made up of 15 amino acids. Trimming stripped 6 bases from V and 4 bases from J, with 18 bases between. In germline, CDR1 is MNHEY, CDR2 SVGAGI. The CDR3: CASRSPTGYGYGYTF. DNA for the CDR3: TGTGCCAGCAGATCTCCAACAGGGTATGGCTATGGCTACACCTTC.

The chain couples TRBV3-1 (or the pseudogene TRBV3-2) to TRBJ2-2; D is unresolved. Looked up from germline, CDR1 is LGHDT and CDR2 is YNNKEL (reference sequence). V was trimmed by 6 bases and J by 0 bases, leaving 5 bases between them. The CDR3 is made up of 13 amino acids. The CDR3 bases are TGTGCCAGCAGGCAGGCGAACACCGGGGAGCTGTTTTTT. It yields the protein CASRQANTGELFF.

V gene TRBV6-5 combines with J gene TRBJ2-7; D may be TRBD2 (6 bases). The CDR3 extends over 14 amino acids. Trimming took 7 bases from V and 2 from J, leaving 15 bases between them. Germline CDR1 MNHEY, CDR2 SVGAGI. The CDR3 here is CASNAKEGTYEQYF. The CDR3 DNA reads as TGTGCCAGCAACGCAAAGGAGGGCACCTACGAGCAGTACTTC.

In this sample, this clone turned up a few times. This rearrangement joins TRBV4-2 to TRBJ2-2; 7 nucleotides line up with TRBD2. There are 17 residues in the CDR3. V gave up 1 base and J gave up 7 bases; unmatched junction bases: 12. Germline lookup yields CDR1 LGHNA and CDR2 YNFKEQ. The CDR3 spells CASSQVGPREARGELFF. The CDR3 bases are TGTGCCAGCAGCCAAGTGGGCCCTCGGGAGGCCCGCGGGGAGCTGTTTTTT.

In its sample, this clone was seen once. The V and J genes are TRBV5-5 and TRBJ1-1; D not resolved. Trimming stripped 0 bases from V and 0 bases from J, with 9 bases between. Germline CDR1 is SGHKS and CDR2 is YYEKEE (reference sequence). The CDR3 sequence is 15 residues long. The CDR3 here is CASSLARVLNTEAFF. CDR3 sequence (DNA): TGTGCCAGCAGCTTGGCCCGCGTACTGAACACTGAAGCTTTCTTT.

This clone was found once. The rearrangement links TRBV2 to TRBJ1-6; D is possibly TRBD1 (6 bases). V was clipped by 5 bases and J by 1 base, with 9 bases between them. Germline values: CDR1 SNHLY, CDR2 FYNNEI. This CDR3 contains 15 residues. The CDR3 is CASSSQGSYNSPLHF. The CDR3 bases are TGTGCCAGCAGTAGTCAGGGGTCCTATAATTCACCCCTCCACTTT.

The sample holds a few counts of this clone. The chain carries TRBV6-1 and TRBJ2-3; TRBD2 aligns across 10 bases. V was clipped by 3 bases and J by 2 bases; unmatched bases: 5. CDR3 length: 16 residues. CDR1 and CDR2 (germline): MNHNS, SASEGT. DNA of the CDR3: TGTGCCAGCAGTGAGACTAGCGGGTACCTCACAGATACGCAGTATTTT. Translating gives CASSETSGYLTDTQYF.

The rearrangement links TRBV28 to TRBJ1-5; maybe TRBD1 (5 bases). Deletions cut 6 bases from V and 9 bases from J, with 18 bases between. The CDR3 covers 14 residues. CDR1 and CDR2 from the germline V gene are MDHEN and SYDVKM. CDR3 residues: CASRDDRNSSPQHF. For the CDR3, the DNA is TGTGCCAGCAGGGATGACAGAAACTCTTCGCCCCAGCATTTT.

The chain recombines TRBV29-1 with TRBJ1-1; D possibly corresponds to TRBD1 (5 bases). V gave up 4 bases and J gave up 5 bases, with 14 bases separating them. Germline V gene sequence: CDR1 SQVTM, CDR2 ANQGSEA. The CDR3 totals 13 residues. The chain's CDR3 is CSVGDLRATEAFF. CDR3 coding DNA: TGCAGCGTTGGGGATCTCAGGGCTACTGAAGCTTTCTTT.

The V gene is TRBV30, the J gene TRBJ2-1; maybe TRBD2 (5 bases). With 4 bases removed from V and 6 bases from J, the gap between germline ends came to 10 bases. CDR1 and CDR2 (germline): GTSNPN, SVGIG (reference sequence). The CDR3 has 12 amino acids. The CDR3 loop is CAWKEDGNEQFF. The CDR3 region has the DNA TGTGCCTGGAAGGAGGACGGCAATGAGCAGTTCTTC. The whole variable domain, remainder taken from reference TRBV30 and TRBJ2-1, is SQTIHQWPATLVQPVGSPLSLECTVEGTSNPNLYWYRQAAGRGLQLLFYSVGIGQISSEVPQNLSASRPQDRQFILSSKKLLLSDSGFYLCAWKEDGNEQFFGPGTRLTVL.

The chain links TRBV6-5 to TRBJ2-1, with a tentative D call TRBD2 (5 bases). The CDR3 sequence is 13 residues long. V lost 5 bases to trimming and J lost 9 bases, with 14 bases between them. The germline V gene has CDR1 MNHEY and CDR2 SVGAGI. The CDR3 DNA follows: TGTGCCAGCAGTCAGAGGGAGCTAGGTGAGCAGTTCTTC. Translating it yields CASSQRELGEQFF.

V and J are TRBV11-2 and TRBJ2-3, with 9 bases lining up with TRBD1. The germline CDR1 and CDR2 sequences are SGHAT and FQNNGV. The trim removed 5 bases at V and 3 bases at J, leaving 6 bases unmatched. The CDR3 is 15 residues long. This chain's CDR3 is CASSRTGGPTDTQYF. Here the CDR3 DNA reads TGTGCCAGCAGCCGTACAGGGGGCCCAACAGATACGCAGTATTTT.

This chain uses TRBV5-4 with TRBJ1-1, with 7 bases that match TRBD1. Losses at the gene ends were 4 bases for V and 1 base for J; bases not matched to a gene: 4. Looked up from germline, CDR1 is SGHNT and CDR2 is YYREEE (reference sequence). This CDR3 region has 14 residues. In nucleotides, the CDR3 is TGTGCCAGCAGCCAGGGGACAGAGAACACTGAAGCTTTCTTT. It translates to CASSQGTENTEAFF.

The sample holds a few counts of this clone. The chain uses TRBV21-1 and TRBJ1-5; TRBD1 is taken as the D call from the table, unchecked against the DNA. TRBV21-1 is a listed pseudogene. This CDR3 is built from 16 residues. In DNA, the CDR3 is TGTGCCAGCAGCAAGGAGACAGGAGATAGCAATCAGCCCCAGCATTTT. It yields the protein CASSKETGDSNQPQHF.

The V and J genes are TRBV7-8 and TRBJ1-3; a weak D match, TRBD1 (6 bases). V lost 4 bases and J lost 5, with 18 bases in between. This CDR3 contains 16 residues. Germline V gives CDR1 SGHVS, CDR2 FQNEAQ. DNA of the CDR3: TGTGCCAGCAGCTCGACGCAGGGGTTAGGGAGAAACACCATATATTTT. Amino acid sequence: CASSSTQGLGRNTIYF.

This clone is medium-sized (0.01 to 0.1%) in the sample. This chain connects TRBV30 to TRBJ2-1, with 12 bases lining up with TRBD2. Germline V lookup: CDR1 GTSNPN, CDR2 SVGIG (reference sequence). Trimming cost V 5 bases and J 0 bases; bases outside gene matches: 8. This CDR3 has 17 residues. Here the CDR3 reads CAWSLAGGAFSYNEQFF. The CDR3 bases are TGTGCCTGGTCTCTAGCGGGAGGGGCCTTCTCCTACAATGAGCAGTTCTTC.

The V gene is TRBV9, the J gene TRBJ2-7; possible D gene TRBD2, 5 bases. Germline loops: CDR1 SGDLS, CDR2 YYNGEE. V gave up 2 bases and J gave up 6 bases, with 12 bases separating them. CDR3 length equals 13 residues. The CDR3 is CASSVGELAEQYF. As DNA, the CDR3 is TGTGCCAGCAGCGTGGGAGAGCTCGCCGAGCAGTACTTC. The entire variable domain, with the rest obtained from reference TRBV9 and TRBJ2-7, is as follows: DSGVTQTPKHLITATGQRVTLRCSPRSGDLSVYWYQQSLDQGLQFLIQYYNGEERAKGNILERFSAQQFPDLHSELNLSSLELGDSALYFCASSVGELAEQYFGPGTRLTVT.